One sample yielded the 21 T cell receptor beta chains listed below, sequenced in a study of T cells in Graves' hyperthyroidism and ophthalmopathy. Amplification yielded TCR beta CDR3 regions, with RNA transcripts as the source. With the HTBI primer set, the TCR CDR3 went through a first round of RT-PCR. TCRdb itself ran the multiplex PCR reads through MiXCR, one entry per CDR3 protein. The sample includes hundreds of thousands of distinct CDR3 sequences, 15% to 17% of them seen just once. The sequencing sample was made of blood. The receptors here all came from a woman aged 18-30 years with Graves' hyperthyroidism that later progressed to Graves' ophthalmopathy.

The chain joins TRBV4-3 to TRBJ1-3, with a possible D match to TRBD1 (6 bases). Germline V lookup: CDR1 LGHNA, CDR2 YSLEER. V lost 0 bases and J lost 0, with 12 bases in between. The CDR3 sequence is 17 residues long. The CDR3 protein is CASSQEAGQNSGNTIYF. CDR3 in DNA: TGCGCCAGCAGCCAAGAAGCCGGACAGAACTCTGGAAACACCATATATTTT.

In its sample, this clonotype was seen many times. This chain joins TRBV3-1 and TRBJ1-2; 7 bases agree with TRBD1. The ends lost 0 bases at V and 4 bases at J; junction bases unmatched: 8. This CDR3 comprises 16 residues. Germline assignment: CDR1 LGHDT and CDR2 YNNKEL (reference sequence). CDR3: CASSQDLQGGSYGYTF. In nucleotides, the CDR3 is TGTGCCAGCAGCCAAGATCTGCAGGGGGGAAGCTATGGCTACACCTTC.

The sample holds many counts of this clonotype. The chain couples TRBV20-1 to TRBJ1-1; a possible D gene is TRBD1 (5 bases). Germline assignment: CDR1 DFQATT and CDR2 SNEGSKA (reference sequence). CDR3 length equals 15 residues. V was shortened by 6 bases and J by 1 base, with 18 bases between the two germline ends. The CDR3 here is CSAPALGLRNTEAFF. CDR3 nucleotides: TGCAGTGCCCCCGCGCTGGGACTCCGGAACACTGAAGCTTTCTTT.

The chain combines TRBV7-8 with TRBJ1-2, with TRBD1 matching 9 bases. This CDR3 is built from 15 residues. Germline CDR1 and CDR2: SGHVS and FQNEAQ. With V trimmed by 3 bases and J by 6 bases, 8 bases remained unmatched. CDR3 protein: CASSFRTGVEDGYTF. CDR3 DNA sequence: TGTGCCAGCAGCTTCCGGACAGGGGTTGAAGATGGCTACACCTTC.

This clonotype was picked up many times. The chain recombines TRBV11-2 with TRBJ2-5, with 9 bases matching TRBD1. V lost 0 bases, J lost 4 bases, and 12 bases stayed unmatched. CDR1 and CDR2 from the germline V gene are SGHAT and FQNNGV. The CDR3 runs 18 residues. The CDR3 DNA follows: TGTGCCAGCAGCTTAGATGAGTTTAGGGACAGGGTAAGAGAGACCCAGTACTTC. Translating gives CASSLDEFRDRVRETQYF. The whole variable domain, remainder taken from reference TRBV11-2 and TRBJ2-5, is EAGVAQSPRYKIIEKRQSVAFWCNPISGHATLYWYQQILGQGPKLLIQFQNNGVVDDSQLPKDRFSAERLKGVDSTLKIQPAKLEDSAVYLCASSLDEFRDRVRETQYFGPGTRLLVL.

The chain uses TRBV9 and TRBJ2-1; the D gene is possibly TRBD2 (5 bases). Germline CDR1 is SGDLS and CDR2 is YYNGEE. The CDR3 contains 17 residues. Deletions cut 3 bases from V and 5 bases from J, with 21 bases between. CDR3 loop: CASSGELIGDHNNEQFF. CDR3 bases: TGTGCCAGCAGCGGAGAGCTGATCGGGGATCATAACAATGAGCAGTTCTTC. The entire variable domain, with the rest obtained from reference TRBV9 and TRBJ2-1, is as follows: DSGVTQTPKHLITATGQRVTLRCSPRSGDLSVYWYQQSLDQGLQFLIQYYNGEERAKGNILERFSAQQFPDLHSELNLSSLELGDSALYFCASSGELIGDHNNEQFFGPGTRLTVL.

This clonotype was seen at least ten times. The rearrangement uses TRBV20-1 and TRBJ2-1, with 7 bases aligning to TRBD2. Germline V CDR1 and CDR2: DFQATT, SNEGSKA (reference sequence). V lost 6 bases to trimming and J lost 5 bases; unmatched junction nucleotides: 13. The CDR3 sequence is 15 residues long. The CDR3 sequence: CSADLAATNHNEQFF. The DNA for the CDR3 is TGCAGTGCGGACCTAGCGGCCACGAATCACAATGAGCAGTTCTTC.

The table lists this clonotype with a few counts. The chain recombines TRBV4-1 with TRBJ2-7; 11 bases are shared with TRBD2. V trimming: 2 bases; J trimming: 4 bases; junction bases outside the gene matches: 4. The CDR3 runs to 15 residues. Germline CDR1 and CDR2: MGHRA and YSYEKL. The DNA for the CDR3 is TGCGCCAGCAGCCAATCCGTAGCGGGAGGGTACGAGCAGTACTTC. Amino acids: CASSQSVAGGYEQYF.

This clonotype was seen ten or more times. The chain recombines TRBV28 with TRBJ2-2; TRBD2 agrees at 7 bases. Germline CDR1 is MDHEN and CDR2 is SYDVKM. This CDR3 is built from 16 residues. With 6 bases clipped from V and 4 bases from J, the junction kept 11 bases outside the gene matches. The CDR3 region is CASSLAGVWATGELFF. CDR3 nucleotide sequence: TGTGCCAGCAGCCTGGCGGGGGTATGGGCCACCGGGGAGCTGTTTTTT.

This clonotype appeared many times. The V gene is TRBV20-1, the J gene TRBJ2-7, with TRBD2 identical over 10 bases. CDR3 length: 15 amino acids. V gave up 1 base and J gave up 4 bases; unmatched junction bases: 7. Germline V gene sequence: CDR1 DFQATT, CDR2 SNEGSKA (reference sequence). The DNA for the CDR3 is TGCAGTGCTAGAGGGACTAGCGGAACCTCATACGAGCAGTACTTC. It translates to CSARGTSGTSYEQYF.

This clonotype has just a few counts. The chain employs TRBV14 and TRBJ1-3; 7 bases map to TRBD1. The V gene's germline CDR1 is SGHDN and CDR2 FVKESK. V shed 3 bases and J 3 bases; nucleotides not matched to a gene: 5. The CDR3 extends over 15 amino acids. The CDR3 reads CASSHTTGVGNTIYF. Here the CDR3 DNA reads TGTGCCAGCAGCCACACAACAGGGGTTGGAAACACCATATATTTT.

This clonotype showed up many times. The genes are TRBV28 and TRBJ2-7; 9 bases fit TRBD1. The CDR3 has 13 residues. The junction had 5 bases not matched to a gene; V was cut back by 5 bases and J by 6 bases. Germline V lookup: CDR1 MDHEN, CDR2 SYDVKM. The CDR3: CASSPRTGVEQYF. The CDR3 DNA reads TGTGCCAGCAGTCCCCGGACAGGGGTCGAGCAGTACTTC.

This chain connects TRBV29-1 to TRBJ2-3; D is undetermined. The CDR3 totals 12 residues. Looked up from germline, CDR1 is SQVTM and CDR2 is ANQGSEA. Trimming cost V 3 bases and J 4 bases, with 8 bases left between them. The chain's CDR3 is CSVEVTADTQYF. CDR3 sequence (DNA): TGCAGCGTTGAGGTCACGGCAGATACGCAGTATTTT.

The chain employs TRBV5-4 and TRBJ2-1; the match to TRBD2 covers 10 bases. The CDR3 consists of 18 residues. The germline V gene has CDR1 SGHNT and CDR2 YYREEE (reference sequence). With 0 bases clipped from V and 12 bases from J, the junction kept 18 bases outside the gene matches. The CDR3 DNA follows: TGTGCCAGCAGCTTGGCGAGGACTAGCGGTGACATGGAATTTGGGCAGTTCTTC. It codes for CASSLARTSGDMEFGQFF.

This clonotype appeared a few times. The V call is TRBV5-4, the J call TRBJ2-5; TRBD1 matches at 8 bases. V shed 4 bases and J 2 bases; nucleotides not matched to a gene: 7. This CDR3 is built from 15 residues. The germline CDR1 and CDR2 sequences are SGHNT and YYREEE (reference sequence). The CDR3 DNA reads TGTGCCAGCAGCCATGACAGGGGCGATCAAGAGACCCAGTACTTC. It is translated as CASSHDRGDQETQYF.

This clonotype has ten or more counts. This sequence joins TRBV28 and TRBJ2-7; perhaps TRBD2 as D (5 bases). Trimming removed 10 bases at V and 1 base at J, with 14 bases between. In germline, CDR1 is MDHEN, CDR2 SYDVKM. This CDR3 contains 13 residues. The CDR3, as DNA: TGTGCCACTTATGGACTGCCGTCCTACGAGCAGTACTTC. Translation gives CATYGLPSYEQYF.

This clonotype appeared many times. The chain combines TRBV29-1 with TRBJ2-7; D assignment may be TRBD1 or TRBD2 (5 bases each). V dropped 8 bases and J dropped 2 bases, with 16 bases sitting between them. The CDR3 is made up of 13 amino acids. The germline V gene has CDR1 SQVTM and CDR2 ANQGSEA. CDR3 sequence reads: CSTRDPTTYEQYF. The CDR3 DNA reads TGCAGCACCCGGGACCCCACAACCTACGAGCAGTACTTC.

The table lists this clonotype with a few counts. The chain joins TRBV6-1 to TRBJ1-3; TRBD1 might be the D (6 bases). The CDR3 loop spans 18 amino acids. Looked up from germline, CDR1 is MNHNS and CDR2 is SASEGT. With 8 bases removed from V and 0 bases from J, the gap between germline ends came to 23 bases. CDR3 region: CASFSRPGASRSGNTIYF. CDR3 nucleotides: TGTGCCAGCTTCTCAAGACCGGGGGCAAGCCGCTCTGGAAACACCATATATTTT.

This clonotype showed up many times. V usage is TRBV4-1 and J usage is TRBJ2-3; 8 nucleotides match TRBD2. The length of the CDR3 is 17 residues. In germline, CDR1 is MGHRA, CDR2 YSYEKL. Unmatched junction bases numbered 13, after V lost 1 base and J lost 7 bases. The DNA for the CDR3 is TGCGCCAGCAGCCAAGTCTCTACCAGGCGGGAGGATCATACGCAGTATTTT. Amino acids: CASSQVSTRREDHTQYF.

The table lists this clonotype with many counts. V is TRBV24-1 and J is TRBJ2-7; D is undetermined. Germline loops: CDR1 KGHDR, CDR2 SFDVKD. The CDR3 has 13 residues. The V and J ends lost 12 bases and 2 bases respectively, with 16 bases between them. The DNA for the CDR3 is TGTGCCCCCCTTCCAGCTGGTACCTACGAGCAGTACTTC. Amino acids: CAPLPAGTYEQYF.

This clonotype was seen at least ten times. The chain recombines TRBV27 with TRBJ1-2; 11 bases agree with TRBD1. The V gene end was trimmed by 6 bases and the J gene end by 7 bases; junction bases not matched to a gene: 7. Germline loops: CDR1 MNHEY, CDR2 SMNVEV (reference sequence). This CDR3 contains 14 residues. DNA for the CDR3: TGTGCCAGCAGCCGGACAGGGGGCCGGGGTGGCTACACCTTC. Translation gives CASSRTGGRGGYTF.